The rows below give T cell receptor beta chains drawn from one sample of a study of regulatory T cells in long-lasting Graves disease. TCRdb used MiXCR to reprocess the multiplex PCR reads, holding one entry per CDR3 protein. The table records about 430,000 distinct CDR3 sequences, 15% of them present only once. The same data also went into a second study, on T cells in Graves' hyperthyroidism and ophthalmopathy.

This specimen was peripheral blood mononuclear cells (PBMCs), taken at new diagnosis, from a patient treated with antithyroid drugs. These receptors originate from a woman aged 40 to 50 with Graves disease. Each CDR3 is given with its conserved first and last residue. Not every row has a clone size; where given, it reads once, few, many or a size class.

TRBV27 | . | CAFKQVSYEQYF
TRBV6-4 | few | CASSDSNRDRGGYTF
TRBV10-3 | few | CAISGSSSDNYGYTF
TRBV9 | many | CASSAGRMNTEAFF
TRBV7-9 | few | CASGQGIGSPLHF
TRBV6-1 | few | CASTPPGLGYEQYF
TRBV2 | many | CASRTSGAQEAQYF
TRBV12-3/TRBV12-4 | few | CASSLDVGAKNIQYF
TRBV20-1 | many | CSAREGGYGYTF
TRBV28 | many | CASSLGPRVYEQYF
TRBV11-3 | few | CASSSGQGAGTDTQYF
TRBV2 | many | CASSEAELTQYF
TRBV7-2 | few | CASSLVFWGRADTQYF
TRBV7-9 | . | CASSLAGADNEQFF
TRBV12-3/TRBV12-4 | many | CASSLYVRGAGDSDTQYF
TRBV12-3/TRBV12-4 | many | CASQNFRRGRDQPQHF
TRBV6-5 | many | CASSYSSAIGNTIYF
TRBV14 | many | CASSQDLGQGANNEQFF
TRBV19 | many | CASKTPVGETQYF
TRBV20-1 | . | CSARRPGLSTDTQYF
TRBV28 | many | CASSPRTSGSAEQYF
TRBV7-3 | many | CASSLRADISYEQYF
TRBV28 | many | CASRRTGSLYEQYF
TRBV11-2 | many | CATKGQEYTGELFF
TRBV4-1 | . | CASSPHQGAEAFF
TRBV24-1 | few | CATSDYEAGNEQFF
TRBV7-9 | many | CASSSAPGAYGYTF
TRBV7-9 | . | CASSLGRGLGSTEAFF
TRBV9 | few | CASSATRANPPLFF
TRBV5-6 | . | CASTRTGRYEQYF
TRBV9 | . | CASSPSGIIFEQYF
TRBV6-2/TRBV6-3 | many | CASSYIGQGSYNEQFF
TRBV15 | . | CATSLGSGANVLTF
TRBV7-3 | many | CASSLTGVTEAFF
TRBV2 | many | CASSTSWGSGNTIYF
TRBV5-6 | . | CASSLGGDSQYF
TRBV6-4 | once | CASSDPGYGYTF
TRBV6-1 | . | CASISPGTYEQYF
TRBV7-9 | few | CASSPLDGSYEQYF
TRBV7-3 | many | CASSLSGQGRGEQFF
TRBV29-1 | . | CSVEDVGTGEETQYF
TRBV30 | few | CACTTSVNEQYF